The 3 T cell receptor beta chains in this list originate from one sample, sequenced in a study of glioma-infiltrating T cells after dendritic cell vaccination. Time point here: after dendritic cell vaccination, including at tumor progression/relapse. Clones were read by immunoSEQ multiplex PCR, and TCRdb kept only the in-frame ones, dropping some. The table lists almost 90,000 clones, 80% to 85% of them singletons. Sequencing used blood, obtained after dendritic cell vaccination. These receptors were collected from a human donor with glioblastoma.

In this sample, this clone turned up a few times. The chain recombines TRBV4-2 with TRBJ1-3; D gene ambiguous. This CDR3 region has 13 residues. Deletions cut 5 bases from V and 8 bases from J, with 13 bases between. The germline V gene has CDR1 LGHNA and CDR2 YNFKEQ. The DNA for the CDR3 is TGTGCCAGCAGCGGTGGGCTTCAGGACACCATATATTTT. As protein: CASSGGLQDTIYF.

The V gene is TRBV5-4, the J gene TRBJ2-7; 9 bases agree with TRBD1. After removal of 4 bases from V and 3 bases from J, the junction contained 8 bases not matched to a gene. CDR3 length: 15 amino acids. Germline assignment: CDR1 SGHNT and CDR2 YYREEE (reference sequence). CDR3 DNA sequence: TGTGCCAGCAGCCCAGCGTTGGACAGGGGCTACGAGCAGTACTTC. Its protein product is CASSPALDRGYEQYF. The full variable domain, rest sourced from reference TRBV5-4 and TRBJ2-7, is ETGVTQSPTHLIKTRGQQVTLRCSSQSGHNTVSWYQQALGQGPQFIFQYYREEENGRGNFPPRFSGLQFPNYSSELNVNALELDDSALYLCASSPALDRGYEQYFGPGTRLTVT.

This clone was seen only once. This sequence joins TRBV7-3 and TRBJ2-2; a possible D gene is TRBD1 (5 bases). The CDR3 has 14 residues. Germline CDR1 SGHTA, CDR2 FQGTGA. V lost 0 bases, J lost 3 bases, and 5 bases lay in between. The CDR3 loop reads CASSLTQDTGELFF. For the CDR3, the DNA is TGTGCCAGCAGCTTAACACAGGACACCGGGGAGCTGTTTTTT.